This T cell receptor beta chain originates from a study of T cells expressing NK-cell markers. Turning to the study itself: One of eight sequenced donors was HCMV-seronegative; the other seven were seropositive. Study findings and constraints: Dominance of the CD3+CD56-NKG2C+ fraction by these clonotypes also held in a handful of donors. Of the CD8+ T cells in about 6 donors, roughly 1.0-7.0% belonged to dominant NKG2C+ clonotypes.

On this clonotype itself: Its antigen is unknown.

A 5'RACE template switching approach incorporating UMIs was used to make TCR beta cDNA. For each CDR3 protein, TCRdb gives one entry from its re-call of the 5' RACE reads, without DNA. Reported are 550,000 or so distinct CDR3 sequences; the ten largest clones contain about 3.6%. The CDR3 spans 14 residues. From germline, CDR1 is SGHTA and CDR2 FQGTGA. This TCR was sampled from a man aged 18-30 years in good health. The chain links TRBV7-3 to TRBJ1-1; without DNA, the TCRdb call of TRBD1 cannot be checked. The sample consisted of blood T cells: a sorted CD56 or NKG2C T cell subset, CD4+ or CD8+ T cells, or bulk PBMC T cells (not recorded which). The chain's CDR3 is CASSADRGYTEAFF.